A selection of T cell receptor beta chains follows, all from one sample in a study of blood T cell repertoires in COVID-19. Produced via immunoSEQ multiplex PCR; TCRdb's table is partial and in-frame only. Among under 200,000 clones, more than 60% were seen once, and the ten largest hold roughly 3.1%. The sequenced material came from peripheral blood. Every receptor here comes from an older man with acute or convalescent COVID-19. CDR3s include the opening cysteine and the closing phenylalanine or tryptophan. A D gene is named only where the DNA matches it firmly. Clone size is shown for a subset of rows, as once, few, many or a class of expanded clone.

>NA|TRBV6-5|TRBJ2-6|few
CASSYGGAVVANVLTF
TGTGCCAGCAGTTACGGAGGGGCCGTGGTCGCCAACGTCCTGACTTTC
>TRBD1|TRBV11-2|TRBJ1-1|NA
CASSHRGRRSGTEAFF
TGTGCCAGCAGCCACAGGGGGCGCAGATCGGGCACTGAAGCTTTCTTT
>NA|TRBV6-5|TRBJ1-1|NA
CASRNTDSEAFF
TGTGCCAGCAGAAACACCGACAGTGAAGCTTTCTTT
>NA|TRBV19|TRBJ1-1|many
CASSIKGDTEAFF
TGTGCCAGTAGTATCAAAGGGGACACTGAAGCTTTCTTT
>NA|TRBV4-1|TRBJ2-5|NA
CASSQGPIGETQYF
TGCGCCAGCAGCCAAGGGCCCATCGGGGAGACCCAGTACTTC
>NA|TRBV18|TRBJ1-1|few
CASSQKDSGTEAFF
TGTGCCAGCTCACAAAAGGACAGCGGAACTGAAGCTTTCTTT
>NA|TRBV20-1|TRBJ1-5|NA
CSASSTGSNQPQHF
TGCAGTGCTAGTTCCACAGGGAGCAATCAGCCCCAGCATTTT
>NA|TRBV20-1|TRBJ1-4|NA
CSARQETKLFF
TGCAGTGCTAGACAGGAAACGAAACTGTTTTTT
>NA|TRBV5-6|TRBJ2-7|NA
CASSLTGQYEQYF
TGTGCCAGCAGCTTGACAGGCCAGTACGAGCAGTACTTC
>NA|TRBV5-1|TRBJ1-1|NA
CASSLQRGTLNTEAFF
TGCGCCAGCAGCTTGCAACGGGGAACTCTGAACACTGAAGCTTTCTTT
>TRBD1|TRBV27|TRBJ2-7|NA
CASSLIGGMSYEQYF
TGTGCCAGCAGTTTAATAGGGGGCATGTCCTACGAGCAGTACTTC